The clone carrying this T cell receptor (beta chain) showed up many times. Its antigen is not known. The sample originates from a study of T-cell reconstitution after alpha-beta-depleted transplantation in children. Findings of the study overall: Surviving thymic progenitors and recipient T cells were the source of high TCRbeta diversity at day 60 in some patients.

Preparation of the TCRbeta library was carried out with unique molecular identifiers. TCRdb used MiXCR to reprocess the PCR reads, holding one entry per CDR3 protein. The profile shows around 500,000 distinct CDR3 sequences, 23% of them singletons. CDR3 length equals 15 residues. V gave up 3 bases and J gave up 3 bases, with 12 bases separating them. The chain couples TRBV12-3 or TRBV12-4 to TRBJ2-4; D could derive from TRBD1 or TRBD2 (6 bases each). The material sequenced was PBMCs, mostly from graft donor cells, taken 360 days after TCRalphabeta/CD19-depleted stem cell transplant. This clonotype originated in a boy in the first two years of life who had a stem cell transplant for acute myeloid leukemia, so the T cells may come from the graft donor. CDR3 coding DNA: TGTGCCAGCAGTTTTTGGGGGGCCGACAAAAACATTCAGTACTTC. Protein: CASSFWGADKNIQYF.